Each of the 23 T cell receptor beta chains below was sequenced from the same sample in a study of blood T cells in healthy people across ages. Alongside a J-beta primer mix, a sample-barcoded 5' primer served in a second PCR lasting about 7 to 11 cycles. MiXCR, applied by TCRdb to the 5' RACE reads, yields one record per CDR3 protein. The data show some 1.8 million distinct CDR3 sequences, 30% to 40% seen once. The sample was blood. These receptors came from a human donor in good health.

V is TRBV21-1 and J is TRBJ1-4; the listed D gene, TRBD1, was not tested against the DNA. TRBV21-1 is an annotated pseudogene. CDR3 size: 15 residues. This chain's CDR3 is CASSNKYPGNEKLFF. The CDR3 nucleotides read TGTGCCAGCAGCAACAAGTACCCTGGGAATGAAAAACTGTTTTTT.

This clonotype was counted a few times. The chain is built from TRBV4-3 and TRBJ1-2; D gene unclear. The CDR3 covers 15 residues. Germline V gene data show CDR1 as LGHNA and CDR2 as YSLEER. Trimming took off 1 base at V and 0 bases at J, with 9 bases between the two ends. The CDR3 reads CASSQGVSPNYGYTF. CDR3 coding DNA: TGCGCCAGCAGCCAAGGAGTTTCTCCTAACTATGGCTACACCTTC.

This clonotype appeared a few times. V gene TRBV29-1 combines with J gene TRBJ1-2; D remains unclear. V gave up 3 bases and J gave up 7 bases, with 12 bases separating them. Germline assignment: CDR1 SQVTM and CDR2 ANQGSEA. CDR3 length: 12 amino acids. The CDR3 region is CSVERSRGGYTF. CDR3 nucleotide sequence: TGCAGCGTTGAGCGGAGCCGGGGTGGCTACACCTTC. Combining the CDR3 with reference TRBV29-1 and TRBJ1-2 gives the whole variable domain SAVISQKPSRDICQRGTSLTIQCQVDSQVTMMFWYRQQPGQSLTLIATANQGSEATYESGFVIDKFPISRPNLTFSTLTVSNMSPEDSSIYLCSVERSRGGYTFGSGTRLTVV.

This clonotype was seen a handful of times. The chain links TRBV27 to TRBJ2-3; perhaps TRBD1 as D (8 bases). The CDR3 consists of 15 residues. Between the trimmed V and J ends, which lost 0 bases and 6 bases, there was a span of 13 bases. Germline assignment: CDR1 MNHEY and CDR2 SMNVEV (reference sequence). The CDR3 region is CASSLSNRGGDTQYF. CDR3 sequence (DNA): TGTGCCAGCAGTTTATCGAACAGGGGGGGGGATACGCAGTATTTT.

This clonotype was recorded a few times. V is TRBV20-1 and J is TRBJ2-5; 12 bases align to TRBD1. Near its end, the DNA agrees better with TRBJ2-7, so the J call may be wrong. The CDR3 covers 13 residues. Germline-derived CDR1 and CDR2 are DFQATT and SNEGSKA (reference sequence). CDR3 nucleotide sequence: TGCAGTGCTTCCGGGACAGGGGGCGCCGAGCAGTACTTC. Amino acids: CSASGTGGAEQYF.

This clonotype was detected only a few times. V and J are TRBV20-1 and TRBJ2-7; perhaps TRBD1 as D (6 bases). V lost 0 bases to trimming and J lost 2 bases, with 11 bases between them. The CDR3 runs 14 residues. CDR1 and CDR2 (germline): DFQATT, SNEGSKA (reference sequence). The CDR3 loop reads CSARDFGQTYEQYF. The CDR3 bases are TGCAGTGCTAGAGATTTTGGACAGACCTACGAGCAGTACTTC.

Only a few counts were recorded for this clonotype. The V gene is TRBV5-1, the J gene TRBJ2-3, with D possibly matching TRBD2 (6 bases). The CDR3 has 15 amino acids. CDR1 is SGHRS, CDR2 YFSETQ, per germline. Deletions cut 4 bases from V and 3 bases from J, with 15 bases between. The CDR3 here is CASSQAPGGTDTQYF. CDR3 DNA sequence: TGCGCCAGCAGCCAGGCCCCCGGAGGGACAGATACGCAGTATTTT.

This clonotype was found a few times. CDR3 loop: CASSVGFPGTSNPLAGELFF. CDR3 DNA: TGTGCCAGCAGCGTAGGCTTCCCGGGGACTAGTAACCCGTTGGCCGGGGAGCTGTTTTTT. V gene TRBV9 combines with J gene TRBJ2-2; 8 positions agree with TRBD2. Looked up from germline, CDR1 is SGDLS and CDR2 is YYNGEE. The CDR3 extends over 20 amino acids. V trimming: 0 bases; J trimming: 6 bases; junction bases outside the gene matches: 19.

This clonotype was observed a handful of times. The CDR3 region is CASSLVPGVSEQFF. The CDR3 bases are TGTGCCAGCAGCTTGGTCCCAGGGGTCAGTGAGCAGTTCTTC. The V call is TRBV5-5, the J call TRBJ2-1, with D possibly being TRBD1 (6 bases). The CDR3 spans 14 residues. Trimming removed 0 bases at V and 9 bases at J, with 13 bases between. CDR1 and CDR2 from the germline V gene are SGHKS and YYEKEE (reference sequence). Filled out from reference TRBV5-5 and TRBJ2-1, the complete variable domain reads DAGVTQSPTHLIKTRGQQVTLRCSPISGHKSVSWYQQVLGQGPQFIFQYYEKEERGRGNFPDRFSARQFPNYSSELNVNALLLGDSALYLCASSLVPGVSEQFFGPGTRLTVL.

This chain joins TRBV7-2 and TRBJ2-5, with 7 bases lining up with TRBD2. Germline V CDR1 and CDR2: SGHTA, FQGNSA. This CDR3 region has 14 residues. Germline trimming cut 2 bases from V and 4 bases from J; bases unmatched to any gene: 4. CDR3 sequence (DNA): TGTGCCAGCAGCTTACCGGGACTAAGAGAGACCCAGTACTTC. Protein: CASSLPGLRETQYF.

The chain joins TRBV9 to TRBJ2-3, with D unclear. The CDR3 consists of 15 residues. Germline-derived CDR1 and CDR2 are SGDLS and YYNGEE. With 0 bases removed from V and 0 bases from J, the gap between germline ends came to 8 bases. DNA for the CDR3: TGTGCCAGCAGCGTAGGGCAGTGGAGCACAGATACGCAGTATTTT. Protein product: CASSVGQWSTDTQYF.

This clonotype turned up a few times. The chain has TRBV5-6 and TRBJ1-2; a possible D gene is TRBD1 (6 bases). V was shortened by 7 bases and J by 4 bases, with 23 bases between the two germline ends. Per germline, CDR1 SGHDT and CDR2 YYEEEE. The CDR3 is 16 amino acids. CDR3 DNA: TGTGCCAGCCACAGGGCAGGGCCCGGGCAACGCTATGGCTACACCTTC. Translating it yields CASHRAGPGQRYGYTF.

V usage is TRBV28 and J usage is TRBJ2-1; D is possibly TRBD2 (5 bases). V lost 6 bases and J 4 bases, leaving 19 bases between the germline ends. The CDR3 covers 16 residues. Looked up from germline, CDR1 is MDHEN and CDR2 is SYDVKM. Here the CDR3 reads CASSRAGLALYNEQFF. CDR3 in DNA: TGTGCCAGCAGCCGGGCGGGCCTAGCTTTGTACAATGAGCAGTTCTTC.

The chain employs TRBV7-6 and TRBJ2-6; a possible D gene is TRBD2 (6 bases). Trimming took 3 bases from V and 1 from J, leaving 13 bases between them. Germline V gene data show CDR1 as SGHVS and CDR2 as FNYEAQ. This CDR3 has 17 residues. This chain's CDR3 is CASSLGGAYSGANVLTF. The CDR3 DNA reads as TGTGCCAGCAGCTTGGGGGGTGCATATTCTGGGGCCAACGTCCTGACTTTC.

CDR3 in DNA: TGTGCCAGCAGGCCTCGGTTACGGACTGGAAACAATGAGCAGTTCTTC. It is translated as CASRPRLRTGNNEQFF. The rearrangement uses TRBV12-3 or TRBV12-4 and TRBJ2-1; maybe TRBD2 (5 bases). V lost 6 bases, J lost 5 bases, and 20 bases lay in between. The CDR3 runs to 16 residues.

This sequence joins TRBV6-2 or TRBV6-3 and TRBJ2-7; D is perhaps TRBD1 (7 bases). The germline V gene has CDR1 MNHEY and CDR2 SVGEGT. This CDR3 comprises 13 residues. Trimming took off 2 bases at V and 6 bases at J, with 11 bases between the two ends. The CDR3 protein is CASSYAGGGEQYF. The CDR3 DNA reads as TGTGCCAGCAGTTACGCAGGGGGAGGCGAGCAGTACTTC.

J is TRBJ2-7 and V is TRBV20-1; 7 bases map to TRBD1. Germline V gene sequence: CDR1 DFQATT, CDR2 SNEGSKA (reference sequence). V lost 1 base, J lost 5 bases, and 5 bases stayed unmatched. The CDR3 is 13 residues long. The CDR3 loop reads CSARVAQGDEQYF. DNA for the CDR3: TGCAGTGCTAGAGTCGCTCAGGGGGACGAGCAGTACTTC.

This chain joins TRBV6-5 and TRBJ1-2; D possibly corresponds to TRBD1 (6 bases). V was pared by 5 bases and J by 7 bases, with 14 bases between. This CDR3 spans 13 amino acids. Germline V gives CDR1 MNHEY, CDR2 SVGAGI. The CDR3 coding sequence is TGTGCCAGCAGTGGAATGGGGGCGGGTGGCTACACCTTC. This sequence encodes CASSGMGAGGYTF.

This rearrangement joins TRBV11-1 to TRBJ2-2; possible D gene TRBD1, 5 bases. Germline V CDR1 and CDR2: SGHAT, FQDESV (reference sequence). Deletions cut 8 bases from V and 4 bases from J, with 11 bases between. The CDR3 covers 13 residues. Here the CDR3 reads CASGLQGTGELFF. The CDR3 DNA reads as TGTGCCAGCGGCCTCCAGGGCACCGGGGAGCTGTTTTTT.

The chain combines TRBV6-5 with TRBJ2-7; weak D call: TRBD1 (7 bases). V was trimmed by 6 bases and J by 4 bases, leaving 13 bases between them. The germline gives CDR1 MNHEY, CDR2 SVGAGI. This CDR3 region has 13 residues. The CDR3 nucleotides read TGTGCCAGCAGGGAGACAGGGAGGTACGAGCAGTACTTC. Encoded protein: CASRETGRYEQYF.

V is TRBV6-2 or TRBV6-3 and J is TRBJ1-5; D is perhaps TRBD1 (5 bases). With 2 bases removed from V and 3 bases from J, the gap between germline ends came to 23 bases. The V gene's germline CDR1 is MNHEY and CDR2 SVGEGT. This CDR3 region has 19 residues. The CDR3 here is CASSYPSGTVGAPNQPQHF. The CDR3 DNA sequence: TGTGCCAGCAGTTACCCATCAGGTACCGTTGGGGCCCCCAATCAGCCCCAGCATTTT.

The chain employs TRBV4-1 and TRBJ2-7; D possibly corresponds to TRBD2 (6 bases). Looked up from germline, CDR1 is MGHRA and CDR2 is YSYEKL. The V gene lost 1 base and the J gene lost 7 bases, with 14 bases spanning the gap. There are 14 residues in the CDR3. The chain's CDR3 is CASSQAGDWEEQYF. The CDR3 DNA follows: TGCGCCAGCAGCCAAGCGGGGGATTGGGAAGAGCAGTACTTC.

The CDR3 sequence is CATSTYRQGNEQFF. In DNA form, the CDR3 reads TGTGCCACCAGCACCTACCGACAGGGCAATGAGCAGTTCTTC. The chain combines TRBV15 with TRBJ2-1, with 7 bases matching TRBD1. This CDR3 has 14 residues. V lost 4 bases and J lost 6; bases outside the gene matches: 6. CDR1 and CDR2 from the germline V gene are LNHNV and YYDKDF (reference sequence).